The sequence of this T cell receptor beta chain was determined in a study of T cell responses to AZD1222 COVID-19 vaccine. Study results and limitations: Spike-specific TCRs gained breadth and depth after people received two AZD1222 doses. White British donors predominated, females outnumbered males, and clonal diversity was possibly underestimated. Across spike, vaccine-associated CD4 TCRs were found, dominant at 160-218 and 743-854.

A note on this clone: Its target is not known.

Repertoires were generated with immunoSEQ multiplex PCR, while TCRdb's copy carries only in-frame clones and drops some. The sample yields some 180,000 clones, 75% to 90% seen once. The TCR comes from an adult in good health. The sequenced sample was peripheral blood, obtained on day 0 of AZD1222 vaccination.

CDR3 DNA sequence: TGTGCCAGCAGGACAGACAGTAGATTTTTCTATGGCTACACCTTC. Its protein is CASRTDSRFFYGYTF. The chain couples TRBV28 to TRBJ1-2, with D possibly matching TRBD1 (5 bases). This CDR3 contains 15 residues. CDR1 is MDHEN, CDR2 SYDVKM, per germline. V shed 6 bases and J shed 4 bases, with 18 bases lying between them.